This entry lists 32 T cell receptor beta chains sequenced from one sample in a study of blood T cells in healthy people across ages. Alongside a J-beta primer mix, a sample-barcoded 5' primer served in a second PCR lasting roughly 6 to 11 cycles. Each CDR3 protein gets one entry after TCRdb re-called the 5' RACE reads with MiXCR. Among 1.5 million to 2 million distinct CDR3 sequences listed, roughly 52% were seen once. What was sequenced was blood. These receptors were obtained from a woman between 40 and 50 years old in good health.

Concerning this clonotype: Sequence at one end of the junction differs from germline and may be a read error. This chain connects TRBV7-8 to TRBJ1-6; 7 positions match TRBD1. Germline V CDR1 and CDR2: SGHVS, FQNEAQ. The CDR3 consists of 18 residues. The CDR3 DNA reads TGTGCTAGCAGCGCATTCCCCCGGGACAGCTCCTATAATTCACCCCTCCACTTT. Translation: CASSAFPRDSSYNSPLHF. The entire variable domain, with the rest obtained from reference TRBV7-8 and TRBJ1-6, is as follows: GAGVSQSPRYKVAKRGQDVALRCDPISGHVSLFWYQQALGQGPEFLTYFQNEAQLDKSGLPSDRFFAERPEGSVSTLKIQRTQQEDSAVYLCASSAFPRDSSYNSPLHFGNGTRLTVT.

In nucleotides, the CDR3 is TGCGCCAGCACCATGGCACGAGGCAGGAACACTGAAGCTTTCTTT. It encodes CASTMARGRNTEAFF. The chain links TRBV5-1 to TRBJ1-1; D gene unclear. This CDR3 is built from 15 residues. The V end lost 6 bases, the J end lost 1 base, and 16 bases lay between the germline ends. Per the germline V gene, CDR1 is SGHRS and CDR2 is YFSETQ.

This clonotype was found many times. As DNA, the CDR3 is TGTGCCAGCAGCGACCGCCCAGCAGCTTACGAGCAGTACTTC. Translation: CASSDRPAAYEQYF. The chain couples TRBV7-2 to TRBJ2-7, with no clear D. This CDR3 contains 14 residues. V dropped 5 bases and J dropped 4 bases, with 15 bases sitting between them. CDR1 and CDR2 (germline): SGHTA, FQGNSA.

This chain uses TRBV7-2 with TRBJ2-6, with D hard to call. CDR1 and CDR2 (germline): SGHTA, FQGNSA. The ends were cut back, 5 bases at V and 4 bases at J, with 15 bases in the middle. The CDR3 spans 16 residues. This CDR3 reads CASSPTPRSGANVLTF. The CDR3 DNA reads TGTGCCAGCAGCCCTACCCCTAGATCCGGGGCCAACGTCCTGACTTTC. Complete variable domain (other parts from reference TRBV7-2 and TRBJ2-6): GAGVSQSPSNKVTEKGKDVELRCDPISGHTALYWYRQSLGQGLEFLIYFQGNSAPDKSGLPSDRFSAERTGGSVSTLTIQRTQQEDSAVYLCASSPTPRSGANVLTFGAGSRLTVL.

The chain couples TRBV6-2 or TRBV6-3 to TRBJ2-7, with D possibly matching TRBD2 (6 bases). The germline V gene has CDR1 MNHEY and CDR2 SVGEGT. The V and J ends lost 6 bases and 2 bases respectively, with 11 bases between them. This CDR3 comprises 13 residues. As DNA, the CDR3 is TGTGCCAGCAGGGAGGAGGGGACCTACGAGCAGTACTTC. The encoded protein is CASREEGTYEQYF.

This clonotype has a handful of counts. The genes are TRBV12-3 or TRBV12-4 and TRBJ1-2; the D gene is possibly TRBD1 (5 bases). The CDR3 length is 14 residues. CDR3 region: CAIEDSSSVYGYTF. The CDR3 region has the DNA TGTGCTATCGAAGACAGTTCCTCAGTCTATGGCTACACCTTC.

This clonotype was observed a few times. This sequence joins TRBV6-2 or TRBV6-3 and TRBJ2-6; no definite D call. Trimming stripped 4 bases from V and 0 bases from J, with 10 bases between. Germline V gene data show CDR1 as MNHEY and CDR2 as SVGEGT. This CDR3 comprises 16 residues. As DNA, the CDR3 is TGTGCCAGCAGTTTCGCAGGAGTCTCTGGGGCCAACGTCCTGACTTTC. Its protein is CASSFAGVSGANVLTF.

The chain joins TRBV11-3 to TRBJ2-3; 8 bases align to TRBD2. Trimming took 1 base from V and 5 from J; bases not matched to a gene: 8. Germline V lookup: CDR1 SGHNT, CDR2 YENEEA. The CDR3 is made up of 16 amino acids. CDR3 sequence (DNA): TGTGCCAGCAGCTTAGGCGGGGGGTCCGGTGGAGATACGCAGTATTTT. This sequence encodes CASSLGGGSGGDTQYF.

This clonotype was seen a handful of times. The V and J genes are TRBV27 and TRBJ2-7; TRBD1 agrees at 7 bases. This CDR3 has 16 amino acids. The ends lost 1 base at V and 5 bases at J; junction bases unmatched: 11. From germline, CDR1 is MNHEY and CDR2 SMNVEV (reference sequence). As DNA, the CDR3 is TGTGCCAGCAGTTTATTCGCAGGGGGTATCCTGAACGAGCAGTACTTC. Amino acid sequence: CASSLFAGGILNEQYF.

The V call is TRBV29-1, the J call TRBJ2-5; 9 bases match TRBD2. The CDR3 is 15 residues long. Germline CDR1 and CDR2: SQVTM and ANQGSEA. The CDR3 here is CATPGERGVQETQYF. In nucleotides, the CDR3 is TGCGCGACGCCTGGGGAGCGGGGGGTCCAAGAGACCCAGTACTTC. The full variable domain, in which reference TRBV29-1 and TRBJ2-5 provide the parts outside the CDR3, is SAVISQKPSRDICQRGTSLTIQCQVDSQVTMMFWYRQQPGQSLTLIATANQGSEATYESGFVIDKFPISRPNLTFSTLTVSNMSPEDSSIYLCATPGERGVQETQYFGPGTRLLVL.

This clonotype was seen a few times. The CDR3 DNA reads as TGCGCCAGCAGCCAAGCACAGGGATTAGGAGAGACCCAGTACTTC. Its translation: CASSQAQGLGETQYF. This chain connects TRBV4-3 to TRBJ2-5; D might be TRBD1 (6 bases). This CDR3 is 15 amino acids long. Germline V gives CDR1 LGHNA, CDR2 YSLEER. The ends were cut back, 1 base at V and 4 bases at J, with 13 bases in the middle.

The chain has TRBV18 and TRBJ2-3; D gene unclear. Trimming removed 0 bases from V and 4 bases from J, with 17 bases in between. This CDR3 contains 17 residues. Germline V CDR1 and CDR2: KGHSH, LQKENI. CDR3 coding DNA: TGTGCCAGCTCACCACCCACCGTTCTAAATGGTCCAGATACGCAGTATTTT. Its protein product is CASSPPTVLNGPDTQYF.

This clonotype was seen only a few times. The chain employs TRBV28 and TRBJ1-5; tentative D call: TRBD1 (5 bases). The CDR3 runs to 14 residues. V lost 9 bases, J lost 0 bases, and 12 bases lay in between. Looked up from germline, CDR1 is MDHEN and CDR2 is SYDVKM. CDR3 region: CASRRGGSNQPQHF. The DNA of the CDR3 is TGTGCCAGTCGTCGGGGGGGTAGCAATCAGCCCCAGCATTTT.

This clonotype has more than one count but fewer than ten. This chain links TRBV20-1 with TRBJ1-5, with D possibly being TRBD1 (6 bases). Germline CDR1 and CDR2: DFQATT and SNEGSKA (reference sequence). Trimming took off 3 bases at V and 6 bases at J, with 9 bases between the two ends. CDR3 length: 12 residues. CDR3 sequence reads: CSAREGGQPQHF. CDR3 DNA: TGCAGTGCTAGGGAGGGGGGTCAGCCCCAGCATTTT.

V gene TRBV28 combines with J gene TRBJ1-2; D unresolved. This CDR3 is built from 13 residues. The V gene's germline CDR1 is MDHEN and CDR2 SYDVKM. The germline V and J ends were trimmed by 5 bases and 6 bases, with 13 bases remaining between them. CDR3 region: CASSPRERDGYTF. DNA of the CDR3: TGTGCCAGCAGTCCCCGCGAACGGGATGGCTACACCTTC.

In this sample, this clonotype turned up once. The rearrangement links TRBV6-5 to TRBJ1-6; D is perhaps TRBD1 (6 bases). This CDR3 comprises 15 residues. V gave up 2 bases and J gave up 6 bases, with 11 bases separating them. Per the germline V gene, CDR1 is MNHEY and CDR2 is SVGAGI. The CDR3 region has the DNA TGTGCCAGCAGTTACGGGGGCCACTCTAATTCACCCCTCCACTTT. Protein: CASSYGGHSNSPLHF.

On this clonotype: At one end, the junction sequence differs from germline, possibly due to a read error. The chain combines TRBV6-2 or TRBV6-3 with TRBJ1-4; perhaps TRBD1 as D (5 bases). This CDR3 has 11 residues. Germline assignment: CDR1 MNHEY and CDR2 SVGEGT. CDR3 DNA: TGTGCCAGCAGTGGGGGTGAAGAACTGTTTTTT. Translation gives CASSGGEELFF.

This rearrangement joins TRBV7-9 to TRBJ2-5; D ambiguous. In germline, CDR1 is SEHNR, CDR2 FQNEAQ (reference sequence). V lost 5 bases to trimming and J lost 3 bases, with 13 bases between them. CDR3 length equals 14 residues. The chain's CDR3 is CASSVGHTKETQYF. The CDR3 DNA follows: TGTGCCAGCAGCGTAGGCCATACCAAAGAGACCCAGTACTTC.

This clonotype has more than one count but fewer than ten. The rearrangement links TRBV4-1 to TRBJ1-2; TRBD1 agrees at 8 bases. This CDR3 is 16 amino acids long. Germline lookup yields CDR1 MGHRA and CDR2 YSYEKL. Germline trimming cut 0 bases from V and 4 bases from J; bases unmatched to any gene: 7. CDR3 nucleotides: TGCGCCAGCAGCCAAGAGTCCAGGGGGCGGGCCTATGGCTACACCTTC. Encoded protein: CASSQESRGRAYGYTF.

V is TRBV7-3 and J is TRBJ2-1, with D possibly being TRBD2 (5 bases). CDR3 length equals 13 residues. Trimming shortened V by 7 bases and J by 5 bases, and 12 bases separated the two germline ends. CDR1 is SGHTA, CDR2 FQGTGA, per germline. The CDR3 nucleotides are TGTGCCAGCACAAACAGCGGACACAATGAGCAGTTCTTC. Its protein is CASTNSGHNEQFF. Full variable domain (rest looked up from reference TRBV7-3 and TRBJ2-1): GAGVSQTPSNKVTEKGKYVELRCDPISGHTALYWYRQSLGQGPEFLIYFQGTGAADDSGLPNDRFFAVRPEGSVSTLKIQRTERGDSAVYLCASTNSGHNEQFFGPGTRLTVL.

The CDR3 coding sequence is TGTGCCAGCAGCGACCGACAGGGCAAGATACAAGGGACCCAGTACTTC. This sequence encodes CASSDRQGKIQGTQYF. V usage is TRBV21-1 and J usage is TRBJ2-7; TRBD1, as called in the table, went unchecked against the DNA. The J call may be incorrect, as the DNA end agrees better with TRBJ2-5. TRBV21-1 is described as a pseudogene. The CDR3 is 16 residues long.

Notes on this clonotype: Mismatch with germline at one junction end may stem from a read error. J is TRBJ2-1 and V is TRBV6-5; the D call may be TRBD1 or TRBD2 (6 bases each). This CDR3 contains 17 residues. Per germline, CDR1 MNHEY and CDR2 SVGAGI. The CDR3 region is CASSYSRGAGSDNEQFF. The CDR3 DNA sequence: TGTGCCAGCAGTTACTCTAGGGGGGCTGGCTCCGACAATGAGCAGTTCTTC.

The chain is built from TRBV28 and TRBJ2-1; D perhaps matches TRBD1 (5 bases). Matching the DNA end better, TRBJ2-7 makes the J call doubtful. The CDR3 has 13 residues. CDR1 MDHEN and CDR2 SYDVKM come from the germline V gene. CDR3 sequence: CASSVQVQGEQYF. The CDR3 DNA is TGTGCCAGCAGTGTGCAGGTTCAGGGCGAGCAGTACTTC.

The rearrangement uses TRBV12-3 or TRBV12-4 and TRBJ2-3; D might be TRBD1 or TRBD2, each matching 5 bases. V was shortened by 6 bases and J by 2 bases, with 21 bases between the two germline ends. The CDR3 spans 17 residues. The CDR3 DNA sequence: TGTGCCAGCAGCCCCTCGAGGGCCAGGGACGTCACAGATACGCAGTATTTT. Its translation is CASSPSRARDVTDTQYF.

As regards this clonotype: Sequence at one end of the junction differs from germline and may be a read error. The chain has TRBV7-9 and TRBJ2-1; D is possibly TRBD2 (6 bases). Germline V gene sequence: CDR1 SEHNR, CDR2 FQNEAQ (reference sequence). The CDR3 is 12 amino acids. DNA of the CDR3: TGTGCCACCAGCAGGGAGGTCAATGAGCAGTTCTTC. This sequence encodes CATSREVNEQFF.

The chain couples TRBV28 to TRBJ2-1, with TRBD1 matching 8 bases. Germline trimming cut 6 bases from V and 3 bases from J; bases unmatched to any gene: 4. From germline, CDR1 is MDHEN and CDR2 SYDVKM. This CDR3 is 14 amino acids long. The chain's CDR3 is CASRRTGYYNEQFF. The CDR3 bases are TGTGCCAGCAGACGGACAGGGTACTACAATGAGCAGTTCTTC. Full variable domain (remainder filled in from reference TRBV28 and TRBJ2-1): DVKVTQSSRYLVKRTGEKVFLECVQDMDHENMFWYRQDPGLGLRLIYFSYDVKMKEKGDIPEGYSVSREKKERFSLILESASTNQTSMYLCASRRTGYYNEQFFGPGTRLTVL.

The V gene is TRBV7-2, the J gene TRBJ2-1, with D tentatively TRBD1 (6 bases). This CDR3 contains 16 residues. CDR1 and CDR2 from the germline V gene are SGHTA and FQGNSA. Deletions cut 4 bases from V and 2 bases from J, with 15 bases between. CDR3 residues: CASSSIARGPYNEQFF. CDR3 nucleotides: TGTGCCAGCAGCTCGATAGCCAGGGGCCCCTACAATGAGCAGTTCTTC.

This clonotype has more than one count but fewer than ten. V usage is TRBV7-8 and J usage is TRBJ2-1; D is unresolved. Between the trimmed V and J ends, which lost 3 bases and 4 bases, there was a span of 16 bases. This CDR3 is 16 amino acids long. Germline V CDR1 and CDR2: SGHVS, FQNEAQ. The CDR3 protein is CASSFKLGSPYNEQFF. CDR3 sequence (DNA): TGTGCCAGCAGCTTTAAGTTAGGCAGTCCGTACAATGAGCAGTTCTTC.

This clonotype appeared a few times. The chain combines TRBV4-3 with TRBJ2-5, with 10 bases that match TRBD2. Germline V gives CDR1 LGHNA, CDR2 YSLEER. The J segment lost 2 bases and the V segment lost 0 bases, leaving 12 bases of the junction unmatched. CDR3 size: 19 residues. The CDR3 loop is CASSQEFGTSDLTQETQYF. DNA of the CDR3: TGCGCCAGCAGCCAAGAATTCGGGACTAGCGACCTTACTCAAGAGACCCAGTACTTC.

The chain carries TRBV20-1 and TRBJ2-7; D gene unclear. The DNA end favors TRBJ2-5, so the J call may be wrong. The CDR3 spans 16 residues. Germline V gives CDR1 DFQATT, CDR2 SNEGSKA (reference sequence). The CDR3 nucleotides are TGCAGTGCCCAACCAAACTCAGCAAATCCGGGTGAGACCCAGTACTTC. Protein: CSAQPNSANPGETQYF.

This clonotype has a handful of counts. CDR3 nucleotides: TGTGCCACCAGCAGACAGGGGGCAGCTGCCTATGGCTACACCTTC. It yields the protein CATSRQGAAAYGYTF. The chain links TRBV15 to TRBJ1-2, with TRBD1 matching 8 bases. This CDR3 comprises 15 residues. Germline CDR1 is LNHNV and CDR2 is YYDKDF (reference sequence). J gave up 4 bases and V 2 bases, and 6 bases lay outside the gene matches.

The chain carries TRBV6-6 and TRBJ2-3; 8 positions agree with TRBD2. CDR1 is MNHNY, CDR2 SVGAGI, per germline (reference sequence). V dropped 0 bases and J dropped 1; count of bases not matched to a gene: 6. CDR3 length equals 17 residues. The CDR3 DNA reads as TGTGCCAGCAGTTACTCTCGAGCGGGGGAGGGCACAGATACGCAGTATTTT. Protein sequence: CASSYSRAGEGTDTQYF.